These T cell receptor beta chains were read from a single sample in a study of T cells after posttransplantation cyclophosphamide. Measured with immunoSEQ multiplex PCR; TCRdb has only the in-frame clones, and not every one. The table lists about 36,000 clones, about 77% of them singletons. Sequencing used CD4+ T cells sorted from blood, obtained around 2,000 days after a stem cell transplant with posttransplant cyclophosphamide. These receptors all stem from a female patient aged 40-49 years who received an allogeneic stem cell transplant from a related donor, was CMV-positive, and had no GVHD. Some T cells may be supplied by the graft donor. Both conserved end residues are part of each CDR3. The D gene is left open where the match is weak. The size field is filled for only some rows; it gives once, few, many or a size class.

>few|TRBJ1-6|TRBV10-1|TRBD1
TGCGCCAGCCTAAACAGGGGGCGCGGTAATTCACCCCTCCACTTT
CASLNRGRGNSPLHF
>few|TRBJ2-2|TRBV7-7|TRBD2
TGTGCTAGCAGCTTTTCCTTTTCTAGCGGGGGGAACACCGGGGAGCTGTTTTTT
CASSFSFSSGGNTGELFF
>.|TRBJ2-7|TRBV12-5|.
TGTGCTAGTGGCCCAACAGGGCCCTCCTACGAGCAGTACTTC
CASGPTGPSYEQYF
>few|TRBJ1-5|TRBV2|.
TGTGCCAGCATTAGGGACACCCTTAGCAATCAGCCCCAGCATTTT
CASIRDTLSNQPQHF
>.|TRBJ2-1|TRBV5-1|.
TGCGCCAGCAGCAGGACAGAATACAATGAGCAGTTCTTC
CASSRTEYNEQFF
>once|TRBJ2-2|TRBV6-5|.
TGTGCCAGCAGTTACTCCCCAGATAAGACCGGGGAGCTGTTTTTT
CASSYSPDKTGELFF
>.|TRBJ2-5|TRBV5-4|TRBD1
TGTGCCAGCAGCCCAGGGACAGGGGCTCGGGAGACCCAGTACTTC
CASSPGTGARETQYF
>.|TRBJ1-2|TRBV6-5|TRBD1
TGTGCCAGCAGTTTCCGGACAGGGCATGGCTACACCTTC
CASSFRTGHGYTF
>.|TRBJ1-1|TRBV14|.
TGTGCCAGCAGCCAAGTGGGGGGTACTGAAGCTTTCTTT
CASSQVGGTEAFF
>.|TRBJ1-6|TRBV5-6|TRBD1
TGTGCCAGCAGACCCCCGGGACAGGGGGAGTTCGTTAATTCACCCCTCCACTTT
CASRPPGQGEFVNSPLHF
>.|TRBJ2-7|TRBV11-3|.
TGTGCCAGCAGCTTAACAGGGCAAACCTACGAGCAGTACTTC
CASSLTGQTYEQYF
>.|TRBJ2-7|TRBV11-2|.
TGTGCCAGCAGCTTAGATTTCCACTCAATCTACGAGCAGTACTTC
CASSLDFHSIYEQYF
>.|TRBJ1-6|TRBV9|TRBD1
TGTGCCAGCAGCGTATCCCCTTCGGGACAGGGGGCGTATTCACCCCTCCACTTT
CASSVSPSGQGAYSPLHF
>.|TRBJ1-3|TRBV6-1|.
TGTGCCAGCAGTGCGTCCCGGGACTTTCCCGGGAACACCATATATTTT
CASSASRDFPGNTIYF
>few|TRBJ2-7|TRBV1|.
TGCACCAGCAGCCGGGACAGTCTCTACGAGCAGTACTTC
CTSSRDSLYEQYF
>.|TRBJ2-5|TRBV9|.
TGTGCCAGCAGCGCTGTCAGGGAGGTTGGGGAGACCCAGTACTTC
CASSAVREVGETQYF
>.|TRBJ1-3|TRBV9|TRBD1
TGTGCCAGCAGCGTAGGGACAGGGGCGAGCGGAAACACCATATATTTT
CASSVGTGASGNTIYF
>.|TRBJ1-1|TRBV6-6|.
TGTGCCAGCACTGAGACACCGAACACTGAAGCTTTCTTT
CASTETPNTEAFF
>.|TRBJ2-1|TRBV2|TRBD2
TGTGCCAGCGCCTCACTAGCGGGGGGAGTCAATGAGCAGTTCTTC
CASASLAGGVNEQFF
>once|TRBJ2-3|TRBV18|TRBD2
TGTGCCAGCTCACCTCGAGGGGGACTAGCGGTTAGCACAGATACGCAGTATTTT
CASSPRGGLAVSTDTQYF
>few|TRBJ2-7|TRBV6-1|TRBD1
TGTGCCAGCCAAAAGGACAGGGGTTACGAGCAGTACTTC
CASQKDRGYEQYF
>few|TRBJ2-1|TRBV28|TRBD1
TGTGCCAGCAGCAGACCGGGACAGGGAGCCAATGAGCAGTTCTTC
CASSRPGQGANEQFF
>.|TRBJ2-1|TRBV7-8|TRBD1
TGTGCCAGCAGCTTAGCCCGGACAGGGATACTCAATGAGCAGTTCTTC
CASSLARTGILNEQFF
>.|TRBJ2-3|TRBV7-9|TRBD2
TGTGCCAGCAGCCCGATGGGACTAGTGGGGCACCCGGATACGCAGTATTTT
CASSPMGLVGHPDTQYF
>once|TRBJ1-3|TRBV27|.
TGTGCCAGCAGGGGAGGTGGAAACACCATATATTTT
CASRGGGNTIYF
>.|TRBJ1-4|TRBV4-1|.
TGCGCCAGCAGCCAAGCCCCCCGTCATGAAAAACTGTTTTTT
CASSQAPRHEKLFF
>.|TRBJ1-2|TRBV10-3|.
TGTGCCATCAGATCTACAGGTGACTATGGCTACACCTTC
CAIRSTGDYGYTF
>.|TRBJ1-1|TRBV5-1|TRBD1
TGCGCCAGCAGCCCTTTACCCCAGGGGGTAGCTTTCTTT
CASSPLPQGVAFF
>.|TRBJ1-2|TRBV29-1|TRBD1
TGCAGCGTTGAACAAGGACAGGGGAATGGCTACACCTTC
CSVEQGQGNGYTF
>.|TRBJ1-1|TRBV5-5|.
TGTGCCAGCAGCCAGGTACGAACTGAAGCTTTCTTT
CASSQVRTEAFF
>.|TRBJ1-3|TRBV28|TRBD1
TGTGCCAGCAGTTCCATGGACAGGGGAGGAAACACCATATATTTT
CASSSMDRGGNTIYF
>.|TRBJ2-2|TRBV10-3|.
TGTGCCATCAGTGAAGAAAGGGGGGGCCCGAACACCGGGGAGCTGTTTTTT
CAISEERGGPNTGELFF